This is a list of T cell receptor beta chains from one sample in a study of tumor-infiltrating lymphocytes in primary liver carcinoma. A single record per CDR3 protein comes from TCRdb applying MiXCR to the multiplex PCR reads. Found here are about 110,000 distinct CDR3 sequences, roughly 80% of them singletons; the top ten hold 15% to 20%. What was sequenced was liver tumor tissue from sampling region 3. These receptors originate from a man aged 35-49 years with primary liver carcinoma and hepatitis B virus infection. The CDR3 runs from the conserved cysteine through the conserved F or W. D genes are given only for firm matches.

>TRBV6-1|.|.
CASSHTHTQHF
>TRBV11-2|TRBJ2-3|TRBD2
CASRSGLAGTDTQYF
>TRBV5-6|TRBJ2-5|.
CVSCLEASLETQYF
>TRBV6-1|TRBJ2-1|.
CASSLSLSNEQFF
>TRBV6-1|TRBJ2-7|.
CASSEDPGRSIRGQYF
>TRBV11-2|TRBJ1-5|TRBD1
CASSLKGGQTNRHQHF
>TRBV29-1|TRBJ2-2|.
CSGATGSGTGEQFF
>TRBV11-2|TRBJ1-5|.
CASSLEGVTGINQRQHF
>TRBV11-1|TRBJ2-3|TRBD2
CASSKTVAGEGIDTQYF
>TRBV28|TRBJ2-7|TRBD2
CVVLRAGVSYGQYF
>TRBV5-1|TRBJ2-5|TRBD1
CASSQTGGEQETQYF
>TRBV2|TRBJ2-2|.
CASTPTVPNTGELFF
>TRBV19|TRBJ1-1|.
CASSMGHLNTEAFF